The 21 T cell receptor beta chains listed next were all sequenced from one sample in a study of T cell repertoires in cytomegalovirus infection. TCRdb re-derived calls from the reads in MiXCR, one entry per CDR3 protein. This table holds approximately 280,000 distinct CDR3 sequences, 20% to 25% found once. These receptors have no identified antigens. The sequenced sample was cultured PBMCs, obtained from culture after CMV antigen stimulation. These receptors came from a human donor in good health (CMV status not recorded). Some clones in this sample may be carry-over from other donors' samples.

The V call is TRBV28, the J call TRBJ2-7, with 8 bases matching TRBD1. The CDR3 totals 16 residues. CDR1 and CDR2 (germline): MDHEN, SYDVKM. With V trimmed by 6 bases and J by 3 bases, 13 bases remained unmatched. The CDR3, as DNA: TGTGCCAGCAGCCGCGGTATTGGGACAGGAGGCTACGAGCAGTACGTC. This codes for CASSRGIGTGGYEQYV.

The sample holds a few counts of this clonotype. CDR3 sequence (DNA): TGCAGTGCTAGAAGGGGGCGGAAAGGCACCGGGGAGCTGTTTTTT. Amino acid sequence: CSARRGRKGTGELFF. The chain recombines TRBV20-1 with TRBJ2-2; the match to TRBD1 covers 7 bases. V dropped 2 bases and J dropped 4; count of bases not matched to a gene: 7. This CDR3 is built from 15 residues. Per germline, CDR1 DFQATT and CDR2 SNEGSKA (reference sequence).

CDR3 amino acids: CASSIFLDQDPRRYNEQFF. The DNA of the CDR3 is TGTGCCAGTAGTATATTTTTGGATCAGGACCCCCGACGATACAATGAGCAGTTCTTC. The rearrangement links TRBV19 to TRBJ2-1; D ambiguous. Deletions cut 2 bases from V and 4 bases from J, with 24 bases between. Germline CDR1 and CDR2: LNHDA and SQIVND (reference sequence). CDR3 length equals 19 residues.

The V gene is TRBV12-3 or TRBV12-4, the J gene TRBJ1-1; no firm D call. The germline V and J ends were trimmed by 6 bases and 3 bases, with 17 bases remaining between them. CDR3 size: 15 residues. CDR3 in amino acids: CASSRGGTRDTEAFF. The CDR3 DNA follows: TGTGCCAGCAGCAGAGGTGGAACTCGGGACACTGAAGCTTTCTTT.

This clonotype was picked up a small number of times. This sequence joins TRBV7-9 and TRBJ2-1; no reliable D call. The CDR3 spans 12 residues. Germline CDR1 SEHNR, CDR2 FQNEAQ (reference sequence). The germline V and J ends were trimmed by 0 bases and 8 bases, with 5 bases remaining between them. DNA for the CDR3: TGTGCCAGCAGCTTAGCCCTAGATGAGCAGTTCTTC. Residues: CASSLALDEQFF.

This clonotype was picked up many times. The V call is TRBV7-9, the J call TRBJ2-1, with TRBD1 as a possible D gene (7 bases). Trimming pared 5 bases from V and 6 bases from J, leaving 20 bases between. Germline lookup yields CDR1 SEHNR and CDR2 FQNEAQ (reference sequence). The CDR3 contains 16 residues. As DNA, the CDR3 is TGTGCCAGCAGCCCGCGCGGGGACAGAGAGACCAATGAGCAGTTCTTC. Translating it yields CASSPRGDRETNEQFF.

This clonotype has ten or more counts. J is TRBJ2-1 and V is TRBV7-8; D is possibly TRBD2 (6 bases). The CDR3 is made up of 15 amino acids. From germline, CDR1 is SGHVS and CDR2 FQNEAQ. Trimming removed 5 bases at V and 4 bases at J, with 15 bases between. The CDR3 DNA reads as TGTGCCAGCAGCCTAGGCGGGACTCAGTACAATGAGCAGTTCTTC. Protein: CASSLGGTQYNEQFF. The full variable domain, with the rest looked up from reference TRBV7-8 and TRBJ2-1, is GAGVSQSPRYKVAKRGQDVALRCDPISGHVSLFWYQQALGQGPEFLTYFQNEAQLDKSGLPSDRFFAERPEGSVSTLKIQRTQQEDSAVYLCASSLGGTQYNEQFFGPGTRLTVL.

This clonotype came up a few times. The chain uses TRBV5-1 and TRBJ1-4, with D maybe TRBD1 (5 bases). CDR1 SGHRS and CDR2 YFSETQ come from the germline V gene. The CDR3 covers 14 residues. Trimming removed 4 bases at V and 6 bases at J, with 13 bases between. The CDR3 region is CASSVDSPDEKLFF. As DNA, the CDR3 is TGCGCCAGCAGCGTCGACAGCCCGGATGAAAAACTGTTTTTT.

This clonotype came up many times. The chain combines TRBV11-3 with TRBJ1-2, with D tentatively TRBD1 (5 bases). The CDR3 has 14 residues. V gave up 5 bases and J gave up 4 bases, with 14 bases separating them. Germline V gene data show CDR1 as SGHNT and CDR2 as YENEEA. The DNA for the CDR3 is TGTGCCAGCAGCCCAGGGATTGGAAGCTATGGCTACACCTTC. Translation gives CASSPGIGSYGYTF.

The chain combines TRBV27 with TRBJ2-7, with D possibly being TRBD1 (6 bases). The CDR3 totals 14 residues. Germline values: CDR1 MNHEY, CDR2 SMNVEV (reference sequence). The V end lost 4 bases, the J end lost 2 bases, and 12 bases lay between the germline ends. CDR3 amino acids: CASSSRGGPYEQYF. In nucleotides, the CDR3 is TGTGCCAGCAGTTCCAGGGGCGGCCCCTACGAGCAGTACTTC.

This clonotype was seen many times. As DNA, the CDR3 is TGTGCCAGCAGCCCCGGGACAGGTTATCAGCCCCAGCATTTT. It encodes CASSPGTGYQPQHF. The chain combines TRBV12-3 or TRBV12-4 with TRBJ1-5; 8 nucleotides agree with TRBD1. The CDR3 spans 14 residues. Trimming cost V 6 bases and J 5 bases; bases outside gene matches: 6.

The V call is TRBV6-6, the J call TRBJ1-5; tentatively, D is TRBD1 (5 bases). Trimming removed 5 bases at V and 3 bases at J, with 14 bases between. Germline CDR1 MNHNY, CDR2 SVGAGI (reference sequence). The CDR3 runs to 15 residues. CDR3 coding DNA: TGTGCCAGCAGTCCTTCCAGGGCGAACAATCAGCCCCAGCATTTT. Amino acids: CASSPSRANNQPQHF.

V and J are TRBV6-5 and TRBJ1-5; 8 bases line up with TRBD1. This CDR3 contains 15 residues. The trim removed 5 bases at V and 6 bases at J, leaving 9 bases unmatched. Germline loops: CDR1 MNHEY, CDR2 SVGAGI. CDR3 in amino acids: CASSPGQVSSQPQHF. The CDR3 region has the DNA TGTGCCAGCAGTCCGGGACAGGTATCAAGTCAGCCCCAGCATTTT.

This clonotype showed up just a few times. The chain couples TRBV27 to TRBJ1-5; D remains ambiguous. Germline V gives CDR1 MNHEY, CDR2 SMNVEV (reference sequence). V was trimmed by 3 bases and J by 7 bases, leaving 13 bases between them. The CDR3 is 14 residues long. The CDR3 protein is CASSFTGRFQPQHF. The DNA of the CDR3 is TGTGCCAGCAGTTTCACTGGAAGGTTCCAGCCCCAGCATTTT.

This clonotype showed up many times. J is TRBJ1-5 and V is TRBV7-2; no firm D call. The V gene lost 2 bases and the J gene lost 3 bases, with 8 bases spanning the gap. Germline-derived CDR1 and CDR2 are SGHTA and FQGNSA. The CDR3 sequence is 14 residues long. The chain's CDR3 is CASSLWGSNQPQHF. CDR3 nucleotides: TGTGCCAGCAGCTTATGGGGTTCCAATCAGCCCCAGCATTTT.

Regarding this clonotype: The germline gene is not matched at one end of the junction; a read error may be the cause. V gene TRBV7-2 combines with J gene TRBJ2-1, with D unresolved. This CDR3 comprises 16 residues. Per the germline V gene, CDR1 is SGHTA and CDR2 is FQGNSA. The CDR3 nucleotides read TGTGCCAGCAGCCCTTCCTTATCCACATCCTACAATGAGCGGTTCTTC. Protein product: CASSPSLSTSYNERFF.

Worth noting for this clonotype: A much larger clone is a single base away; this may be a read error. V is TRBV12-3 or TRBV12-4 and J is TRBJ1-6, with 8 positions matching TRBD1. CDR3 length equals 14 residues. The CDR3 nucleotides are TGTGCCCGCAGTCAGGGGGCTAAAAATTCACCCCTCCACTTT. Translating it yields CARSQGAKNSPLHF.

This clonotype was counted many times. The V and J genes are TRBV7-2 and TRBJ2-3; D might be TRBD2 (6 bases). V was cut by 1 base and J by 0 bases, with 11 bases left in between. Germline assignment: CDR1 SGHTA and CDR2 FQGNSA. The CDR3 is 16 amino acids. This CDR3 reads CASSLVGGESTDTQYF. In DNA form, the CDR3 reads TGTGCCAGCAGCTTAGTTGGCGGGGAGAGCACAGATACGCAGTATTTT.

This chain links TRBV7-2 with TRBJ1-1, with D unclear. This CDR3 region has 15 residues. CDR1 and CDR2 (germline): SGHTA, FQGNSA. The germline V and J ends were trimmed by 5 bases and 5 bases, with 18 bases remaining between them. CDR3 residues: CASSVQHGSGTEAFF. The DNA for the CDR3 is TGTGCCAGCAGCGTACAACACGGGTCGGGGACTGAAGCTTTCTTT.

The rearrangement uses TRBV9 and TRBJ2-1, with 8 bases that match TRBD2. The CDR3 runs to 17 residues. Per the germline V gene, CDR1 is SGDLS and CDR2 is YYNGEE. J was trimmed by 3 bases and V by 4 bases; bases with no gene match: 12. For the CDR3, the DNA is TGTGCCAGCAGCCTCTCAAAGGGGCTAGCGGGCTACAATGAGCAGTTCTTC. Its translation: CASSLSKGLAGYNEQFF.

In this sample, this clonotype turned up many times. V is TRBV12-3 or TRBV12-4 and J is TRBJ2-4; D unresolved. V shed 3 bases and J shed 7 bases, with 7 bases lying between them. The CDR3 length is 12 residues. CDR3 in amino acids: CASSFSLNIQYF. For the CDR3, the DNA is TGTGCCAGCAGTTTCTCCTTGAACATTCAGTACTTC.